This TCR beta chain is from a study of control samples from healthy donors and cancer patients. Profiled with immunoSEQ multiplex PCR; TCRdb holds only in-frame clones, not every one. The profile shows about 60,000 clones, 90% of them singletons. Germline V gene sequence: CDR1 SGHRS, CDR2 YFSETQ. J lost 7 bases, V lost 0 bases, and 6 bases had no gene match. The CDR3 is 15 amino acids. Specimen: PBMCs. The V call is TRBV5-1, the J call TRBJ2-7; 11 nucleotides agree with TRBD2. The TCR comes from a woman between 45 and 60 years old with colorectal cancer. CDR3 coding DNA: TGCGCCAGCAGCTTGGCTAGCGGGGGGTTGTGGGAGCAGTACTTC. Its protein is CASSLASGGLWEQYF. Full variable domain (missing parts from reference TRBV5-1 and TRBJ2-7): KAGVTQTPRYLIKTRGQQVTLSCSPISGHRSVSWYQQTPGQGLQFLFEYFSETQRNKGNFPGRFSGRQFSNSRSEMNVSTLELGDSALYLCASSLASGGLWEQYFGPGTRLTVT.